One and the same sample provided the 21 T cell receptor beta chains below, sequenced in a study of blood T cell repertoires in COVID-19. Here immunoSEQ multiplex PCR was the method, and the copy in TCRdb shows in-frame clones only, minus some. Of a few hundred thousand clones detected, 91% appear once; the ten largest clones hold more than 0.85%. Sequences were obtained from PBMCs or T cells enriched from blood (not recorded which). These receptors came from a woman aged 35 to 49 who had been exposed to COVID-19.

This clone came up once. This chain uses TRBV5-1 with TRBJ1-4; D is perhaps TRBD1 (5 bases). Germline CDR1 is SGHRS and CDR2 is YFSETQ. The CDR3 length is 16 residues. The germline V and J ends were trimmed by 5 bases and 5 bases, with 19 bases remaining between them. The CDR3 bases are TGCGCCAGCAGACTGGGGGTGGCAGGGAGGAATGAAAAACTGTTTTTT. This codes for CASRLGVAGRNEKLFF.

The chain is built from TRBV10-2 and TRBJ2-1, with no clear D. Germline V gives CDR1 WSHSY, CDR2 SAAADI. There are 10 residues in the CDR3. Trimming took off 2 bases at V and 14 bases at J, with 7 bases between the two ends. CDR3 loop: CASSETSEFF. The DNA for the CDR3 is TGCGCCAGCAGTGAGACCTCGGAGTTCTTC.

The rearrangement uses TRBV7-8 and TRBJ1-1; unclear D gene. The CDR3 spans 15 residues. The germline gives CDR1 SGHVS, CDR2 FQNEAQ. Trimming shortened V by 5 bases and J by 1 base, and 14 bases separated the two germline ends. This CDR3 reads CASSPGSWGNTEAFF. In nucleotides, the CDR3 is TGTGCCAGCAGCCCGGGGTCGTGGGGGAACACTGAAGCTTTCTTT. Full variable domain (missing parts from reference TRBV7-8 and TRBJ1-1): GAGVSQSPRYKVAKRGQDVALRCDPISGHVSLFWYQQALGQGPEFLTYFQNEAQLDKSGLPSDRFFAERPEGSVSTLKIQRTQQEDSAVYLCASSPGSWGNTEAFFGQGTRLTVV.

The chain employs TRBV30 and TRBJ2-3; 8 bases match TRBD2. The V segment lost 2 bases and the J segment 2 bases; nucleotides outside the gene matches: 3. This CDR3 has 14 residues. Germline values: CDR1 GTSNPN, CDR2 SVGIG (reference sequence). DNA of the CDR3: TGTGCCTGGAGTAAAGCGGGAGCCACAGATACGCAGTATTTT. Its translation: CAWSKAGATDTQYF.

The V and J genes are TRBV29-1 and TRBJ2-1; 8 nucleotides match TRBD1. The CDR3 loop spans 13 amino acids. Germline V gene data show CDR1 as SQVTM and CDR2 as ANQGSEA. V lost 8 bases, J lost 2 bases, and 5 bases stayed unmatched. CDR3 in amino acids: CSSYRGAYNEQFF. The CDR3 DNA sequence: TGCAGCTCCTACAGGGGGGCCTACAATGAGCAGTTCTTC.

The chain joins TRBV6-1 to TRBJ2-7; 8 bases align to TRBD1. With V trimmed by 1 base and J by 3 bases, 14 bases remained unmatched. The CDR3 is 18 amino acids. The germline gives CDR1 MNHNS, CDR2 SASEGT. CDR3 in amino acids: CASSEGGSGGAQFYEQYF. CDR3 DNA: TGTGCCAGCAGTGAAGGCGGGTCAGGGGGCGCACAGTTCTACGAGCAGTACTTC.

Here the CDR3 DNA reads TGTGCCAGCAGTTTAAGTGGGGCAGGCTCTGGAAACACCATATATTTT. Protein: CASSLSGAGSGNTIYF. This chain connects TRBV28 to TRBJ1-3; TRBD1 is a possible D gene (5 bases). V was shortened by 2 bases and J by 0 bases, with 11 bases between the two germline ends. CDR1 and CDR2 from the germline V gene are MDHEN and SYDVKM. The CDR3 has 16 residues.

V gene TRBV30 combines with J gene TRBJ1-5; 7 nucleotides line up with TRBD1. V lost 2 bases and J lost 1; bases outside the gene matches: 5. Germline V lookup: CDR1 GTSNPN, CDR2 SVGIG (reference sequence). The CDR3 consists of 15 residues. Here the CDR3 DNA reads TGTGCCTGGAGTCATCTCAGGGGGAGCAATCAGCCCCAGCATTTT. Translation gives CAWSHLRGSNQPQHF.

The chain combines TRBV28 with TRBJ1-1; D gene ambiguous. Trimming removed 5 bases at V and 3 bases at J, with 10 bases between. Germline V lookup: CDR1 MDHEN, CDR2 SYDVKM. This CDR3 region has 13 residues. CDR3 nucleotides: TGTGCCAGCAGTGGAGGGTCCGACACTGAAGCTTTCTTT. Translated, it gives CASSGGSDTEAFF.

The rearrangement uses TRBV5-1 and TRBJ2-2, with 10 bases identical to TRBD2. Germline V gene lookup returns CDR1 SGHRS and CDR2 YFSETQ. Germline trimming cut 0 bases from V and 5 bases from J; bases unmatched to any gene: 7. The length of the CDR3 is 17 residues. The CDR3 region is CASSLAALAGLTGELFF. The DNA for the CDR3 is TGCGCCAGCAGCTTGGCAGCACTAGCGGGGCTTACCGGGGAGCTGTTTTTT.

In the case of this clone: A junction end diverges from the germline sequence, so it may reflect a read error. The chain has TRBV7-7 and TRBJ2-2, with TRBD1 as a possible D gene (6 bases). Per germline, CDR1 SSHAT and CDR2 FNYEAQ (reference sequence). The CDR3 has 15 amino acids. The CDR3 protein is CASSRDRSNTGELFF. The CDR3 DNA reads as TGTGCTAGCAGCCGCGACAGGAGTAACACCGGGGAGCTGTTTTTT.

The chain employs TRBV5-1 and TRBJ2-2, with a possible D match to TRBD2 (6 bases). The CDR3 runs to 15 residues. V was clipped by 1 base and J by 5 bases, with 12 bases between them. Germline V gene sequence: CDR1 SGHRS, CDR2 YFSETQ. The CDR3 bases are TGCGCCAGCAGCTTGATTCAGGGAGGAACCGGGGAGCTGTTTTTT. Protein sequence: CASSLIQGGTGELFF.

The chain joins TRBV2 to TRBJ1-1, with unresolved D. Germline CDR1 SNHLY, CDR2 FYNNEI. The CDR3 spans 11 residues. Trimming took off 6 bases at V and 11 bases at J, with 13 bases between the two ends. CDR3 DNA sequence: TGTGCCAGCAGATTGGGCAGGTGGGCTTTCTTT. It specifies CASRLGRWAFF.

The chain employs TRBV19 and TRBJ2-3; no clear D gene. The CDR3 covers 14 residues. Trimming shortened V by 3 bases and J by 2 bases, and 9 bases separated the two germline ends. The germline V gene has CDR1 LNHDA and CDR2 SQIVND (reference sequence). CDR3 loop: CASSIGTATDTQYF. DNA of the CDR3: TGTGCCAGTAGTATCGGAACAGCCACAGATACGCAGTATTTT.

The chain has TRBV18 and TRBJ2-2; D remains unclear. Germline assignment: CDR1 KGHSH and CDR2 LQKENI. This CDR3 contains 12 residues. The V and J ends lost 0 bases and 7 bases respectively, with 3 bases between them. The CDR3 sequence: CASSPPGGELFF. The CDR3 region has the DNA TGTGCCAGCTCACCACCCGGCGGGGAGCTGTTTTTT.

The chain couples TRBV30 to TRBJ1-3, with D hard to call. Per germline, CDR1 GTSNPN and CDR2 SVGIG (reference sequence). CDR3 size: 17 residues. Trimming pared 2 bases from V and 0 bases from J, leaving 17 bases between. CDR3: CAWSTIGRHFSGNTIYF. The CDR3 DNA reads TGTGCCTGGAGTACAATTGGCAGGCATTTCTCTGGAAACACCATATATTTT.

The rearrangement uses TRBV6-1 and TRBJ1-3, with D maybe TRBD1 (5 bases). There are 16 residues in the CDR3. V lost 0 bases and J 4 bases, leaving 13 bases between the germline ends. Germline V lookup: CDR1 MNHNS, CDR2 SASEGT. Here the CDR3 DNA reads TGTGCCAGCAGTGAAGCGCACAGGCCAGTAGGAAACACCATATATTTT. Translating it yields CASSEAHRPVGNTIYF.

The chain links TRBV10-3 to TRBJ1-3; D possibly corresponds to TRBD1 (6 bases). The CDR3 runs to 15 residues. Germline-derived CDR1 and CDR2 are ENHRY and SYGVKD. V lost 5 bases and J lost 4, with 15 bases in between. CDR3 coding DNA: TGTGCCATCAGTCCGGCGGGGGCAAGGGGAAACACCATATATTTT. This sequence encodes CAISPAGARGNTIYF.

This clone was picked up a small number of times. This chain links TRBV30 with TRBJ1-3; D remains unclear. The germline gives CDR1 GTSNPN, CDR2 SVGIG (reference sequence). Trimming took 2 bases from V and 0 from J, leaving 14 bases between them. CDR3 length: 16 amino acids. The CDR3 loop is CAWSTGPAGSGNTIYF. In DNA, the CDR3 is TGTGCCTGGAGTACTGGTCCAGCGGGCTCTGGAAACACCATATATTTT.

V is TRBV27 and J is TRBJ2-5; 7 positions agree with TRBD2. The CDR3 is made up of 15 amino acids. Germline V gene lookup returns CDR1 MNHEY and CDR2 SMNVEV (reference sequence). Germline trimming cut 7 bases from V and 3 bases from J; bases unmatched to any gene: 11. CDR3 in amino acids: CASTFTQAGKETQYF. CDR3 sequence (DNA): TGTGCCAGCACCTTCACCCAAGCGGGAAAAGAGACCCAGTACTTC.

J is TRBJ2-2 and V is TRBV7-3, with TRBD1 as a possible D gene (5 bases). V shed 2 bases and J shed 4 bases, with 11 bases lying between them. The CDR3 contains 15 residues. Germline-derived CDR1 and CDR2 are SGHTA and FQGTGA. The CDR3 is CASSLQGLGTGELFF. Written as DNA, the CDR3 is TGTGCCAGCAGCTTACAGGGCTTGGGCACCGGGGAGCTGTTTTTT.